This TCR beta chain was recorded in a study of beta chain features in type 1 diabetes. For the study at large: Patients were similar to healthy donors in age and gender (as well as in cell yields). The study, taken as a whole, reports: Shortening of TCRB CDR3s, moderate but significant, appeared in all four CD4+ subsets of Type 1 diabetes patients.

The whole isolated RNA underwent reverse transcription, so sequencing captured expressed TCRB transcripts. This table comes from immunoSEQ multiplex PCR, and its TCRdb copy is limited to in-frame clones, with some not included. The data show approximately 170,000 clones, 9% to 10% seen once. CD45RO/CCR7/CD25/CD127/CD95/CD27 staining was used to isolate CD4+ naive, central memory, regulatory and stem cell-like memory cells by sorting. With respect to this clone: What it binds is not known.

Sequenced material: central memory CD4+ T cells from blood. The source is a woman younger than 35 in good health.

The CDR3 DNA follows: TGCGCCAGCAGCCAGGAACCCACGAACACCGGGGAGCTGTTTTTT. Its protein product is CASSQEPTNTGELFF. This chain joins TRBV5-1 and TRBJ2-2, with D uncertain. The CDR3 length is 15 residues. Between the trimmed V and J ends, which lost 4 bases and 0 bases, there was a span of 10 bases. CDR1 and CDR2 (germline): SGHRS, YFSETQ.